A single sample is the source of the 16 T cell receptor beta chains below, sequenced in a study of blood T cell repertoires in COVID-19. Generated by immunoSEQ multiplex PCR, the TCRdb table keeps only in-frame clones and is missing some. The sample lists 200,000 or so clones; 88% were seen once. Sequenced material: peripheral blood. The receptors here all came from a woman aged 55-69 years with acute or convalescent COVID-19.

This chain connects TRBV6-5 to TRBJ1-1; no definite D call. V gave up 6 bases and J gave up 2 bases, with 13 bases separating them. This CDR3 region has 14 residues. Germline values: CDR1 MNHEY, CDR2 SVGAGI. In nucleotides, the CDR3 is TGTGCCAGCAGACTCCGGGGTTCCAACACTGAAGCTTTCTTT. Its translation is CASRLRGSNTEAFF.

The V and J genes are TRBV5-1 and TRBJ1-1; TRBD1 agrees at 7 bases. Germline V gene lookup returns CDR1 SGHRS and CDR2 YFSETQ. The CDR3 runs to 15 residues. V lost 3 bases to trimming and J lost 4 bases; unmatched junction nucleotides: 9. The DNA of the CDR3 is TGCGCCAGCAGCTCCCAAACAGGGGCGAGCACTGAAGCTTTCTTT. Protein product: CASSSQTGASTEAFF. Combining the CDR3 with reference TRBV5-1 and TRBJ1-1 gives the whole variable domain KAGVTQTPRYLIKTRGQQVTLSCSPISGHRSVSWYQQTPGQGLQFLFEYFSETQRNKGNFPGRFSGRQFSNSRSEMNVSTLELGDSALYLCASSSQTGASTEAFFGQGTRLTVV.

The chain is built from TRBV19 and TRBJ1-4, with D tentatively TRBD1 (6 bases). Germline V CDR1 and CDR2: LNHDA, SQIVND (reference sequence). This CDR3 region has 14 residues. Trimming pared 3 bases from V and 3 bases from J, leaving 8 bases between. Here the CDR3 reads CASSMDRANEKLFF. In nucleotides, the CDR3 is TGTGCCAGTAGTATGGACAGAGCTAATGAAAAACTGTTTTTT.

The chain combines TRBV7-2 with TRBJ2-1, with D perhaps matching TRBD2 (5 bases). The length of the CDR3 is 15 residues. Germline V gene sequence: CDR1 SGHTA, CDR2 FQGNSA. V was pared by 1 base and J by 10 bases, with 17 bases between. As DNA, the CDR3 is TGTGCCAGCAGCTTAGAGGTCGGGGTGGGGTGGGAGCAGTTCTTC. This codes for CASSLEVGVGWEQFF.

On this clone itself: Other DNA sequences of this sample code for an identical CDR3. This chain links TRBV5-1 with TRBJ2-3; D possibly corresponds to TRBD2 (6 bases). Looked up from germline, CDR1 is SGHRS and CDR2 is YFSETQ. Trimming pared 0 bases from V and 3 bases from J, leaving 8 bases between. The CDR3 spans 14 residues. Written as DNA, the CDR3 is TGCGCCAGCAGCTTGGGAGGGAGGACAGATACGCAGTATTTT. The encoded protein is CASSLGGRTDTQYF.

This chain links TRBV10-3 with TRBJ2-3; 10 bases map to TRBD2. The CDR3 is 15 residues long. The J segment lost 0 bases and the V segment lost 11 bases, leaving 8 bases of the junction unmatched. Germline V gene lookup returns CDR1 ENHRY and CDR2 SYGVKD. The CDR3 bases are TGTGCCGTCAAGGCTAGCGGGGGTAGCACAGATACGCAGTATTTT. It translates to CAVKASGGSTDTQYF.

The chain links TRBV7-2 to TRBJ2-5, with 7 bases lining up with TRBD2. J lost 4 bases, V lost 0 bases, and 2 bases had no gene match. This CDR3 spans 14 amino acids. Germline lookup yields CDR1 SGHTA and CDR2 FQGNSA. This chain's CDR3 is CASSLAGGAETQYF. The CDR3 DNA reads as TGTGCCAGCAGCTTAGCGGGAGGGGCAGAGACCCAGTACTTC.

Here the CDR3 DNA reads TGTGCCAGCAGTTTAGGGGGAGGGGGCTACAATGAGCAGTTCTTC. This sequence encodes CASSLGGGGYNEQFF. The chain joins TRBV28 to TRBJ2-1; TRBD2 might be the D (7 bases). The CDR3 length is 15 residues. Per the germline V gene, CDR1 is MDHEN and CDR2 is SYDVKM. V lost 2 bases and J lost 3, with 11 bases in between.

The CDR3 nucleotides read TGTGCCAGCGGTTTTGGGACAGGGTCCTTTTTCAGCTCTGGAAACACCATATATTTT. This encodes CASGFGTGSFFSSGNTIYF. The chain combines TRBV6-2 or TRBV6-3 with TRBJ1-3, with 9 bases that match TRBD1. This CDR3 is 19 amino acids long. CDR1 and CDR2 (germline): MNHEY, SVGEGT. Losses at the gene ends were 8 bases for V and 0 bases for J; bases not matched to a gene: 17.

The chain employs TRBV5-4 and TRBJ1-5, with 7 nucleotides matching TRBD1. The CDR3 covers 14 residues. Losses at the gene ends were 4 bases for V and 4 bases for J; bases not matched to a gene: 5. Germline V gives CDR1 SGHNT, CDR2 YYREEE (reference sequence). This CDR3 reads CASSHAGGNQPQHF. CDR3 bases: TGTGCCAGCAGCCACGCAGGGGGTAATCAGCCCCAGCATTTT.

This chain uses TRBV5-1 with TRBJ2-5, with 7 nucleotides matching TRBD1. Germline V gives CDR1 SGHRS, CDR2 YFSETQ. This CDR3 comprises 14 residues. V trimming: 1 base; J trimming: 5 bases; junction bases outside the gene matches: 5. The CDR3 DNA is TGCGCCAGCAGCTTGACAGGGGTTCATGAGACCCAGTACTTC. This encodes CASSLTGVHETQYF.

In this sample, this clone turned up once. V and J are TRBV7-8 and TRBJ1-5; tentatively, D is TRBD1 (6 bases). The V end was cut by 1 base, the J end by 1 base, with 11 bases between. Looked up from germline, CDR1 is SGHVS and CDR2 is FQNEAQ. The CDR3 spans 16 residues. The CDR3 coding sequence is TGTGCCAGCAGCTTAGACTACCAGGGGAGCAATCAGCCCCAGCATTTT. Translating it yields CASSLDYQGSNQPQHF.

The chain couples TRBV18 to TRBJ2-7; perhaps TRBD1 as D (6 bases). The CDR3 consists of 12 residues. CDR1 is KGHSH and CDR2 is LQKENI in the germline V gene. V was pared by 4 bases and J by 5 bases, with 9 bases between. The CDR3 reads CASSLDRNEQYF. The CDR3 coding sequence is TGTGCCAGCTCACTGGACAGAAACGAGCAGTACTTC.

The V call is TRBV28, the J call TRBJ1-5; TRBD1 might be the D (5 bases). V lost 7 bases to trimming and J lost 4 bases, with 11 bases between them. Looked up from germline, CDR1 is MDHEN and CDR2 is SYDVKM. The CDR3 is 13 residues long. CDR3 sequence (DNA): TGTGCCAGCACGGTGACAGTAAATCAGCCCCAGCATTTT. Translated: CASTVTVNQPQHF.

CDR3 in amino acids: CAWSTGVYGYTF. DNA of the CDR3: TGTGCCTGGAGCACAGGGGTGTATGGCTACACCTTC. The V gene is TRBV30, the J gene TRBJ1-2; TRBD1 agrees at 7 bases. The CDR3 is 12 amino acids. Looked up from germline, CDR1 is GTSNPN and CDR2 is SVGIG (reference sequence). V was clipped by 3 bases and J by 5 bases; unmatched bases: 3. The entire variable domain, with the rest obtained from reference TRBV30 and TRBJ1-2, is as follows: SQTIHQWPATLVQPVGSPLSLECTVEGTSNPNLYWYRQAAGRGLQLLFYSVGIGQISSEVPQNLSASRPQDRQFILSSKKLLLSDSGFYLCAWSTGVYGYTFGSGTRLTVV.

CDR3 nucleotide sequence: TGCGCCAGCAGTTCTCAGGGATGGGGTTCACCCCTCCACTTT. It translates to CASSSQGWGSPLHF. The chain couples TRBV5-1 to TRBJ1-6; the D gene is possibly TRBD1 (5 bases). Germline V lookup: CDR1 SGHRS, CDR2 YFSETQ. The CDR3 is 14 amino acids. V lost 5 bases to trimming and J lost 9 bases, with 15 bases between them. The whole variable domain, filled in from reference TRBV5-1 and TRBJ1-6, reads KAGVTQTPRYLIKTRGQQVTLSCSPISGHRSVSWYQQTPGQGLQFLFEYFSETQRNKGNFPGRFSGRQFSNSRSEMNVSTLELGDSALYLCASSSQGWGSPLHFGNGTRLTVT.